A single sample is the source of the 10 T cell receptor beta chains below, sequenced in a study (dated by TCRdb to between 2014 and 2016). Libraries were built with 5' RACE. These reads were obtained on an Illumina MiSeq. Using fastp at Q25 and MiXCR, TCRdb reprocessed the public reads and kept productive beta chains. CDR3 protein sequences are deduplicated, and each keeps its most common genes and DNA. This sample holds approximately 8,800 distinct CDR3 sequences; roughly 50% were observed only once. Of the sample, roughly 5.1% falls within the top ten clones. The sample consisted of memory CD4+ T cells sorted from a lymph node. In the paper's terms, the cell subset or site label means: memory CD4+ T cells, CD4+CD45RO+CD25-. The origin of the receptors is a female donor with breast cancer.

A single count supports this clonotype. The gene calls are TRBV9 and TRBJ1-2; 8 bases match TRBD1. This CDR3 has 13 amino acids. CDR1 and CDR2 (germline): SGDLS, YYNGEE. V lost 5 bases and J lost 10; bases outside the gene matches: 10. The CDR3 here is CASSQSGGQVYTF. The CDR3 DNA sequence: TGTGCCAGCAGTCAGAGTGGGGGACAGGTCTACACCTTC.

The chain uses TRBV5-1 and TRBJ2-7; 7 positions agree with TRBD1. Germline CDR1 and CDR2: SGHRS and YFSETQ. V lost 2 bases and J lost 7; bases outside the gene matches: 9. This CDR3 has 14 amino acids. In DNA, the CDR3 is TGCGCCAGCAGCTTAACGCTCAGGGGGTTTGAGCAGTACTTC. Translated, it gives CASSLTLRGFEQYF. The full variable domain, completed using reference TRBV5-1 and TRBJ2-7, is KAGVTQTPRYLIKTRGQQVTLSCSPISGHRSVSWYQQTPGQGLQFLFEYFSETQRNKGNFPGRFSGRQFSNSRSEMNVSTLELGDSALYLCASSLTLRGFEQYFGPGTRLTVT.

The sample holds a few counts of this clonotype. The chain links TRBV29-1 to TRBJ1-1, with TRBD1 identical over 7 bases. CDR3 length: 13 amino acids. The germline CDR1 and CDR2 sequences are SQVTM and ANQGSEA. With V trimmed by 6 bases and J by 3 bases, 7 bases remained unmatched. Written as DNA, the CDR3 is TGCAGCGTGAGGGACAGTAGTGACACTGAAGCTTTCTTT. Its protein is CSVRDSSDTEAFF.

This clonotype was counted between two and nine times. The chain joins TRBV7-3 to TRBJ1-1; TRBD1 agrees at 8 bases. The CDR3 sequence is 14 residues long. V shed 5 bases and J 4 bases; nucleotides not matched to a gene: 6. In germline, CDR1 is SGHTA, CDR2 FQGTGA. The CDR3 protein is CASSDRGDGTEAFF. The CDR3 nucleotides are TGTGCCAGCAGCGACAGGGGTGACGGCACTGAAGCTTTCTTT.

The V and J genes are TRBV11-2 and TRBJ1-1; TRBD1 agrees at 9 bases. The CDR3 spans 16 residues. V trimming: 4 bases; J trimming: 7 bases; junction bases outside the gene matches: 13. Looked up from germline, CDR1 is SGHAT and CDR2 is FQNNGV. CDR3 loop: CASSSTLQGAGDEAFF. CDR3 sequence (DNA): TGTGCCAGCAGCTCCACATTACAGGGGGCAGGAGATGAAGCTTTCTTT.

The chain carries TRBV10-3 and TRBJ2-1; D is perhaps TRBD2 (5 bases). The CDR3 totals 15 residues. Deletions cut 0 bases from V and 7 bases from J, with 13 bases between. Looked up from germline, CDR1 is ENHRY and CDR2 is SYGVKD. CDR3 DNA sequence: TGTGCCATCAGTGAGTCTAGGACTTCACGGAATGAGCAGTTCTTC. This gives the protein CAISESRTSRNEQFF.

By frequency in the sample, this clonotype is medium-sized. This chain connects TRBV7-2 to TRBJ2-3; the match to TRBD2 covers 9 bases. V shed 1 base and J 5 bases; nucleotides not matched to a gene: 1. Germline V CDR1 and CDR2: SGHTA, FQGNSA. The CDR3 loop spans 14 amino acids. In nucleotides, the CDR3 is TGTGCCAGCAGCTTAGAACTAGCGGGAGATACGCAGTATTTT. It specifies CASSLELAGDTQYF.

This chain joins TRBV4-1 and TRBJ2-2; D gene uncertain. The CDR3 extends over 15 amino acids. Germline V lookup: CDR1 MGHRA, CDR2 YSYEKL. V lost 4 bases, J lost 1 base, and 10 bases lay in between. CDR3 nucleotide sequence: TGCGCCAGCAGCCCCACCGGGCGGAACACCGGGGAGCTGTTTTTT. This gives the protein CASSPTGRNTGELFF.

Only a few counts were recorded for this clonotype. The gene calls are TRBV6-5 and TRBJ1-3, with 7 bases fitting TRBD1. Per germline, CDR1 MNHEY and CDR2 SVGAGI. V lost 6 bases and J lost 0; bases outside the gene matches: 5. The CDR3 is 15 residues long. CDR3 region: CASRPTGLSGNTIYF. CDR3 sequence (DNA): TGTGCCAGCAGACCGACAGGGCTCTCTGGAAACACCATATATTTT.

The V gene is TRBV20-1, the J gene TRBJ2-5, with 12 bases fitting TRBD2. Per germline, CDR1 DFQATT and CDR2 SNEGSKA (reference sequence). This CDR3 has 18 amino acids. J gave up 4 bases and V 1 base, and 13 bases lay outside the gene matches. CDR3 region: CSARVPSGRAWFSETQYF. The CDR3 nucleotides read TGCAGTGCTAGAGTCCCTAGCGGGAGGGCCTGGTTTTCAGAGACCCAGTACTTC.